This is a list of T cell receptor beta chains from one sample in a study of T cell changes during pregnancy in multiple sclerosis. Profiling relied on immunoSEQ multiplex PCR, and the TCRdb table lists in-frame clones only, not all of them. The sample lists around 62,000 clones, approximately 90% occurring once. The material sequenced was CD4+ T cells from peripheral blood mononuclear cells, taken in the first trimester of pregnancy. The receptors here all came from a female donor with multiple sclerosis, enrolled in a pregnancy study. The CDR3 runs from the conserved cysteine through the conserved F or W. The D gene is left open where the match is weak. Only some rows state a clone size, as once, few, many or a class for expanded clones.

D: NA
size: few
J: TRBJ1-1
V: TRBV10-1
CDR3: CASSDSGAQTEAFF
DNA: TGCGCCAGCAGTGACTCAGGGGCGCAAACTGAAGCTTTCTTT

D: NA
size: NA
J: TRBJ1-2
V: TRBV7-2
CDR3: CASSLRGFYGYTF
DNA: TGTGCCAGCAGCTTACGGGGTTTCTATGGCTACACCTTC

D: NA
size: NA
J: TRBJ2-5
V: TRBV25-1
CDR3: CASSGPTEQYF
DNA: TGTGCCAGCAGTGGGCCGACAGAGCAGTACTTC

D: TRBD2
size: NA
J: TRBJ2-3
V: TRBV30
CDR3: CAWTAGGLDTQYF
DNA: TGTGCCTGGACTGCGGGGGGTTTAGATACGCAGTATTTT

D: TRBD1
size: NA
J: TRBJ1-1
V: TRBV20-1
CDR3: CSARGDTEAFF
DNA: TGCAGTGCCAGGGGGGACACTGAAGCTTTCTTT

D: NA
size: once
J: TRBJ2-3
V: TRBV7-8
CDR3: CASSPPLRTDTQYF
DNA: TGTGCCAGCAGCCCTCCACTTCGCACAGATACGCAGTATTTT

D: NA
size: once
J: TRBJ2-7
V: TRBV10-3
CDR3: CAISAASEQYF
DNA: TGTGCCATCAGTGCCGCGTCCGAGCAGTACTTC

D: TRBD1
size: NA
J: TRBJ1-1
V: TRBV18
CDR3: CASSPSHRGGRDTEAFF
DNA: TGTGCCAGCTCACCAAGCCACAGGGGGGGGAGGGACACTGAAGCTTTCTTT

D: NA
size: NA
J: TRBJ1-4
V: TRBV27
CDR3: CASSFGSTNEKLFF
DNA: TGTGCCAGCAGTTTCGGTTCAACTAATGAAAAACTGTTTTTT

D: TRBD1
size: NA
J: TRBJ1-2
V: TRBV7-2
CDR3: CASSSTGGQGANYGYTF
DNA: TGTGCCAGCAGCTCCACCGGTGGACAGGGGGCAAACTATGGCTACACCTTC

D: NA
size: NA
J: TRBJ2-1
V: TRBV5-4
CDR3: CASSFSRGSYNEQFF
DNA: TGTGCCAGCAGCTTTTCGCGGGGATCTTACAATGAGCAGTTCTTC

D: TRBD2
size: NA
J: TRBJ2-3
V: TRBV7-3
CDR3: CASSSLAGVDTQYF
DNA: TGTGCCAGCAGCTCCCTAGCGGGGGTGGATACGCAGTATTTT

D: NA
size: NA
J: TRBJ1-2
V: TRBV6-1
CDR3: CASAAGVIGGYTF
DNA: TGTGCCAGCGCGGCGGGGGTCATCGGGGGCTACACCTTC

D: NA
size: NA
J: TRBJ1-2
V: TRBV7-2
CDR3: CASSPSQAYYGYTF
DNA: TGTGCCAGCAGCCCGAGCCAGGCCTACTATGGCTACACCTTC

D: TRBD1
size: NA
J: TRBJ1-4
V: TRBV19
CDR3: CASSTPIDRAARRKLFF
DNA: TGTGCCAGTAGTACCCCCATTGACAGGGCAGCGAGGCGAAAACTGTTTTTT

D: NA
size: NA
J: TRBJ2-1
V: TRBV7-2
CDR3: CASSRDSSSYNEQFF
DNA: TGTGCCAGCAGCCGGGACTCAAGCTCCTACAATGAGCAGTTCTTC

D: TRBD1
size: once
J: TRBJ2-1
V: TRBV5-1
CDR3: CASSSGQSSYNEQFF
DNA: TGCGCCAGCAGCTCGGGACAGAGCTCCTACAATGAGCAGTTCTTC

D: NA
size: NA
J: TRBJ1-1
V: TRBV30
CDR3: CAWSVGVNTEAFF
DNA: TGTGCCTGGAGTGTAGGGGTGAACACTGAAGCTTTCTTT

D: NA
size: NA
J: TRBJ1-1
V: TRBV4-2
CDR3: CASSQEWAMNTEAFF
DNA: TGTGCCAGCAGCCAAGAGTGGGCCATGAACACTGAAGCTTTCTTT

D: TRBD1
size: few
J: TRBJ1-2
V: TRBV7-2
CDR3: CASSLLPGQGAHVNYYTF
DNA: TGTGCCAGCAGCTTATTGCCGGGACAGGGGGCGCATGTCAACTACTACACCTTC

D: NA
size: NA
J: TRBJ2-3
V: TRBV19
CDR3: CASSPPGHGYTQYF
DNA: TGTGCCAGTAGTCCCCCAGGGCATGGATATACGCAGTATTTT

D: NA
size: NA
J: TRBJ1-2
V: TRBV5-4
CDR3: CASSFSAGEYGYTF
DNA: TGTGCCAGCAGCTTCAGTGCAGGGGAGTATGGCTACACCTTC

D: NA
size: NA
J: TRBJ1-1
V: TRBV14
CDR3: CASSPGRGGWSAEAFF
DNA: TGTGCCAGCAGCCCTGGGAGAGGGGGTTGGAGCGCTGAAGCTTTCTTT

D: NA
size: few
J: TRBJ1-1
V: TRBV11-3
CDR3: CASSSRGNTEAFF
DNA: TGTGCCAGCAGCTCCAGGGGGAACACTGAAGCTTTCTTT

D: NA
size: NA
J: TRBJ2-5
V: TRBV19
CDR3: CASSSRGPQETQYF
DNA: TGTGCCAGTAGTTCGCGGGGCCCCCAAGAGACCCAGTACTTC

D: NA
size: NA
J: TRBJ1-6
V: TRBV7-5
CDR3: CVRSLGSGTGGPGGSPLHF
DNA: TGTGTCAGAAGCTTAGGTTCCGGGACAGGGGGTCCCGGGGGATCACCCCTCCACTTT

D: TRBD2
size: NA
J: TRBJ2-3
V: TRBV7-2
CDR3: CASSRGGTDTQYF
DNA: TGTGCCAGCAGCCGGGGGGGCACAGATACGCAGTATTTT

D: NA
size: NA
J: TRBJ2-1
V: TRBV5-1
CDR3: CASSLGQAVNEQFF
DNA: TGCGCCAGCAGCTTGGGACAGGCGGTAAATGAGCAGTTCTTC

D: NA
size: once
J: TRBJ2-5
V: TRBV4-3
CDR3: CASSQGGRGQETQYF
DNA: TGCGCCAGCAGCCAAGGGGGGCGCGGGCAAGAGACCCAGTACTTC

D: TRBD2
size: NA
J: TRBJ2-7
V: TRBV6-5
CDR3: CASSLRGGPSYEQYF
DNA: TGTGCCAGCAGTTTACGCGGGGGGCCCTCCTACGAGCAGTACTTC

D: TRBD2
size: NA
J: TRBJ2-2
V: TRBV7-3
CDR3: CASSLSSGANTGELFF
DNA: TGTGCCAGCAGCTTAAGTAGCGGGGCCAACACCGGGGAGCTGTTTTTT

D: TRBD2
size: NA
J: TRBJ2-5
V: TRBV19
CDR3: CASSSSPGLAQFGETQYF
DNA: TGTGCCAGTAGTAGTTCTCCGGGACTAGCGCAATTTGGGGAGACCCAGTACTTC

D: NA
size: NA
J: TRBJ1-1
V: TRBV19
CDR3: CASSIWRGGTEAFF
DNA: TGTGCCAGTAGCATTTGGAGGGGTGGCACTGAAGCTTTCTTT

D: NA
size: NA
J: TRBJ2-6
V: TRBV18
CDR3: CASSPLPGPMPDSGANVLTF
DNA: TGTGCCAGCTCACCTCTCCCGGGTCCCATGCCGGACTCTGGGGCCAACGTCCTGACTTTC

D: TRBD1
size: NA
J: TRBJ1-3
V: TRBV9
CDR3: CASSVLGQGAGNTIYF
DNA: TGTGCCAGCAGCGTCTTGGGACAGGGGGCTGGAAACACCATATATTTT

D: NA
size: few
J: TRBJ1-6
V: TRBV19
CDR3: CASSITGVANSPLHF
DNA: TGTGCCAGTAGTATTACGGGGGTGGCTAATTCACCCCTCCACTTT

D: NA
size: NA
J: TRBJ1-1
V: TRBV5-6
CDR3: CASSLVFSGAGYTEAFF
DNA: TGTGCCAGCAGCTTGGTATTCTCCGGGGCGGGGTACACTGAAGCTTTCTTT

D: NA
size: NA
J: TRBJ1-1
V: TRBV19
CDR3: CASLDRPGGNTEAFF
DNA: TGTGCCAGCCTCGACCGCCCCGGGGGGAACACTGAAGCTTTCTTT

D: TRBD1
size: NA
J: TRBJ1-1
V: TRBV5-5
CDR3: CASSFGTGGPGTEAFF
DNA: TGTGCCAGCAGCTTCGGGACAGGGGGCCCGGGCACTGAAGCTTTCTTT